This T cell receptor beta chain was sequenced during a study of shared T cell receptors in the human thymus. Per the germline V gene, CDR1 is LGHNA and CDR2 is YSLEER. This CDR3 comprises 17 residues. The ends were cut back, 0 bases at V and 4 bases at J, with 19 bases in the middle. The protocol was immunoSEQ multiplex PCR, while the TCRdb copy is restricted to in-frame clones and leaves out a portion. The table includes about 660,000 clones, 88% detected once. The sample was also linked to a second study, of human thymus T cells. According to that study: Infants served as donors; they were healthy and Finnish and were having corrective surgery for congenital heart defects. In corrective heart surgery, resections were taken, and these provided the thymus tissue. An apparent bias in V and J gene usage was seen in thymic and blood repertoires. Unrelated people showed highly overlapping thymic repertoires, related research reported.

This clonotype was sampled from a boy less than two years old with a congenital heart defect. The chain uses TRBV4-3 and TRBJ2-7; maybe TRBD2 (6 bases). The sequencing sample was made of thymocytes. Here the CDR3 DNA reads TGCGCCAGCAGCCAAGATCCTGGCGGGACCCCTCTATACGAGCAGTACTTC. This codes for CASSQDPGGTPLYEQYF.